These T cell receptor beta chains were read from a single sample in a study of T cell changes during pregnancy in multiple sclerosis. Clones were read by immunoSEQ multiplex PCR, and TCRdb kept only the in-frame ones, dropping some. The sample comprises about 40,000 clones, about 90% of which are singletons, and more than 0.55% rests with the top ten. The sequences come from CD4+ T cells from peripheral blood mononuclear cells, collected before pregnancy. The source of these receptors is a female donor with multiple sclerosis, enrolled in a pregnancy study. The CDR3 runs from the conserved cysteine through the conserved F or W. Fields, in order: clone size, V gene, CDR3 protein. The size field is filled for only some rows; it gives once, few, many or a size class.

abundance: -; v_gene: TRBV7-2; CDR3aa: CASSEVVLAGLDTQYF
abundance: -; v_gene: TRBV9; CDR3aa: CASSPRPLSEKLFF
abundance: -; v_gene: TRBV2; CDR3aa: CASTIAGIYGYTF
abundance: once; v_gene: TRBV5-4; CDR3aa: CASSHQLGGFFDEQFF
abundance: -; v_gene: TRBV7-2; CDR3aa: CASSETVTGELFF
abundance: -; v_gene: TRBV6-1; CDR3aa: CASTRQGDQPQHF
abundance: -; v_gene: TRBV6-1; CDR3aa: CASSEAGTGLYGYTF
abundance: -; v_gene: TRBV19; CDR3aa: CASSIDKNTEAFF
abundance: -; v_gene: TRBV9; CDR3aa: CASSVTSGARTDTQYF
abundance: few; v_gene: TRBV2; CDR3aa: CASRGQSNQPQHF
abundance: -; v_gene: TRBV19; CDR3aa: CASSHETGRSMNTEAFF
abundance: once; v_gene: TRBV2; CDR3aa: CASSAGRYGYTF
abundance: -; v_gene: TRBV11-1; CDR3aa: CASSLEIYPDTQYF
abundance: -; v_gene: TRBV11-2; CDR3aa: CASSPNQGAEEKLFF
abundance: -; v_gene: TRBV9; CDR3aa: CASGRPLSTDTQYF
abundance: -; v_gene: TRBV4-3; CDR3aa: CASSQDLVGTGYGYTF
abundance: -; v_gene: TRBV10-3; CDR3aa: CAASDSNQPQHF
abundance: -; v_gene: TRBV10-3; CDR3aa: CAISERTGGEEKLFF
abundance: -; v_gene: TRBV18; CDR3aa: CASSQYSGANVLTF
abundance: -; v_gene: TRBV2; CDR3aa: CASSADRAGANVLTF
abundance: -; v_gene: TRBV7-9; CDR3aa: CASSLARGGGNTEAFF
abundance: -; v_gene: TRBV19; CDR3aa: CASSRDKTYEQYF